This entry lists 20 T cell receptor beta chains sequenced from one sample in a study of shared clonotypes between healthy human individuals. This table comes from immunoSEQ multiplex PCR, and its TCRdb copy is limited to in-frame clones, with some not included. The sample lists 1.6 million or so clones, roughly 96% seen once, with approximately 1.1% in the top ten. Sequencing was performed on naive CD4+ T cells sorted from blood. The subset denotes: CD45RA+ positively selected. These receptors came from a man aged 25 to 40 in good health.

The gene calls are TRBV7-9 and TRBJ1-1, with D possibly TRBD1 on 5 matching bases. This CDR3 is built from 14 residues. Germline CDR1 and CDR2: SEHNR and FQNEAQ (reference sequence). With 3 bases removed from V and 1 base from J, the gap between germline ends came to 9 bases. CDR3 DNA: TGTGCCAGCAGCTTTTTCAGGGAGAACACTGAAGCTTTCTTT. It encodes CASSFFRENTEAFF.

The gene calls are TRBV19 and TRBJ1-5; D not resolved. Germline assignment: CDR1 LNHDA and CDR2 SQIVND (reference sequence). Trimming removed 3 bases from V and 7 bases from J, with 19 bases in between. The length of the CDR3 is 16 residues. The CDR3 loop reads CASSMTDLYAGQPQHF. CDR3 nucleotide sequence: TGTGCCAGTAGTATGACGGATCTCTATGCTGGGCAGCCCCAGCATTTT.

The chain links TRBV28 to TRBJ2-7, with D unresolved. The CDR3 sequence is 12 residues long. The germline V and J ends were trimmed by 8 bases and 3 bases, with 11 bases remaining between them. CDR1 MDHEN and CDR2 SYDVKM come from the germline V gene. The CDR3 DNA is TGTGCCAGCTCAAAGGTCGTCTACGAGCAGTACTTC. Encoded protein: CASSKVVYEQYF.

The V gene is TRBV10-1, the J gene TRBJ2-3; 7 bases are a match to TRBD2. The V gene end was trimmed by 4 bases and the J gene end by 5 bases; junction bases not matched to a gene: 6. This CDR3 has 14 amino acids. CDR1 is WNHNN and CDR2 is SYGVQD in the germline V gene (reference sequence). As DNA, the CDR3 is TGCGCCAGCAGTGCAGGCGGGAGACAAGATACGCAGTATTTT. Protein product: CASSAGGRQDTQYF.

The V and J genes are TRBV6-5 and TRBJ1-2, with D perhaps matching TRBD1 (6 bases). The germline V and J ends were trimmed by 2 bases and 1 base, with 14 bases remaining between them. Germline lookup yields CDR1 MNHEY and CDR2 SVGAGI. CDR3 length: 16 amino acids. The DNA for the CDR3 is TGTGCCAGCAGTTACCGGTACAGGGTCGATAACTATGGCTACACCTTC. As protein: CASSYRYRVDNYGYTF.

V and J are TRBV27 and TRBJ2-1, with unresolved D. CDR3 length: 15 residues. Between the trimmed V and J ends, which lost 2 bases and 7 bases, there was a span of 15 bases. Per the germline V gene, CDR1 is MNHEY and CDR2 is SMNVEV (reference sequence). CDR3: CASSLRAKRLNEQFF. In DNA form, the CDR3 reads TGTGCCAGCAGTTTAAGGGCCAAAAGGTTAAATGAGCAGTTCTTC.

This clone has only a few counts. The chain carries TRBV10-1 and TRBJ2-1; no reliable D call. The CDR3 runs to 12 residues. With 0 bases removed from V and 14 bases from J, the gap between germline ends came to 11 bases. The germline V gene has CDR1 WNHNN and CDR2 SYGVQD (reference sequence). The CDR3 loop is CASSESSRFKFF. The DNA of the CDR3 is TGCGCCAGCAGTGAGTCGAGCAGGTTCAAGTTCTTC.

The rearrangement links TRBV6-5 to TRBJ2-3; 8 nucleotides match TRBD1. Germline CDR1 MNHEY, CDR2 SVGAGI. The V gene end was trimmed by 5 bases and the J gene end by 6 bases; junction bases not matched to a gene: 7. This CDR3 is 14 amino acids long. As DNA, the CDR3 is TGTGCCAGCAGTCGACAGGGGATGCTGGATACGCAGTATTTT. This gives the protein CASSRQGMLDTQYF.

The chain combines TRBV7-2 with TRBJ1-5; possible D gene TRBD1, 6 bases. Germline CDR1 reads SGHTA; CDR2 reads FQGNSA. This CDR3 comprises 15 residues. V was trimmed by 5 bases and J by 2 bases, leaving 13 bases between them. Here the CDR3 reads CASSPRQVGNQPQHF. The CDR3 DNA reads TGTGCCAGCAGCCCACGACAGGTTGGCAATCAGCCCCAGCATTTT.

CDR3 DNA sequence: TGTGCCAGCAGCTTCTCGAGTAGCGGGAGTTACTACGAGCAGTACTTC. It encodes CASSFSSSGSYYEQYF. The chain joins TRBV7-2 to TRBJ2-7; 9 bases match TRBD2. The CDR3 spans 16 residues. The ends lost 3 bases at V and 3 bases at J; junction bases unmatched: 9. CDR1 and CDR2 from the germline V gene are SGHTA and FQGNSA.

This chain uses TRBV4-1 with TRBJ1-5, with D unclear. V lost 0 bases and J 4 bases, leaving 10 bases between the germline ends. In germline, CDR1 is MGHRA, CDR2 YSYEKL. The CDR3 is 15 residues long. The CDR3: CASSQESVGNQPQHF. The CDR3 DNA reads TGCGCCAGCAGCCAAGAATCGGTTGGGAATCAGCCCCAGCATTTT.

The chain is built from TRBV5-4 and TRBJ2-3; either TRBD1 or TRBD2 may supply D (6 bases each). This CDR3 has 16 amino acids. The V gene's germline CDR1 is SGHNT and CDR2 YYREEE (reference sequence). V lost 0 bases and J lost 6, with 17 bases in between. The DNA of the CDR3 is TGTGCCAGCAGCTTGGATCCGGGGGCGCGTCCGGATACGCAGTATTTT. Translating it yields CASSLDPGARPDTQYF.

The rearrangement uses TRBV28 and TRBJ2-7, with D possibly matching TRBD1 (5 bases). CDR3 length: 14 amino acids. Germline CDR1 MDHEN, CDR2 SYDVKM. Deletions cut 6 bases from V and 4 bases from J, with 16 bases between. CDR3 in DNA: TGTGCCAGCAGCTTAACCCCTCAGGGATACGAGCAGTACTTC. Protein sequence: CASSLTPQGYEQYF. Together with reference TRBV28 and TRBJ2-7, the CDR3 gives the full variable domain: DVKVTQSSRYLVKRTGEKVFLECVQDMDHENMFWYRQDPGLGLRLIYFSYDVKMKEKGDIPEGYSVSREKKERFSLILESASTNQTSMYLCASSLTPQGYEQYFGPGTRLTVT.

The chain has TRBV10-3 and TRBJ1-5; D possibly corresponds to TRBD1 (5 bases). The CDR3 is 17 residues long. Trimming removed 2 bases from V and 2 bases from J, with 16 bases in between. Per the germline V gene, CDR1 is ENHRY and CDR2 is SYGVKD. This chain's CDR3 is CAISENPARGGNQPQHF. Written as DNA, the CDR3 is TGTGCCATCAGTGAGAACCCAGCCCGAGGGGGCAATCAGCCCCAGCATTTT.

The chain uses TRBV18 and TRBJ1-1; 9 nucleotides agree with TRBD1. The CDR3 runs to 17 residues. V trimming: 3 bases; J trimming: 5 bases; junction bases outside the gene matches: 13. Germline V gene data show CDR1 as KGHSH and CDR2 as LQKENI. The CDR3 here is CASSPGGNRGRGTEAFF. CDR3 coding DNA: TGTGCCAGCTCACCCGGAGGAAACAGGGGGCGAGGTACTGAAGCTTTCTTT.

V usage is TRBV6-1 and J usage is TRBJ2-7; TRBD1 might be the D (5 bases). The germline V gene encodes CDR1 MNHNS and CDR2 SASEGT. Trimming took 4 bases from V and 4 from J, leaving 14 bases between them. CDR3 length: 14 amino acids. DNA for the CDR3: TGTGCCAGCAGTGTCCTCAGGGATGGTTACGAGCAGTACTTC. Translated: CASSVLRDGYEQYF.

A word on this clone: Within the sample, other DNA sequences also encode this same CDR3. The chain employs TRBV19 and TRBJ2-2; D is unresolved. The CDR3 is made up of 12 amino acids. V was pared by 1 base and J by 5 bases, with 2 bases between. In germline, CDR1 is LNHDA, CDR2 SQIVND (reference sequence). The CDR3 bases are TGTGCCAGTAGTATAGGTACCGGGGAGCTGTTTTTT. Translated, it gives CASSIGTGELFF.

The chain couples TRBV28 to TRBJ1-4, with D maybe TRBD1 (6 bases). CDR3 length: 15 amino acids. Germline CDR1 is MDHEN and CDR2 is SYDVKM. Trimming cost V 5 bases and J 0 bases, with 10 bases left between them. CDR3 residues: CASSTRTATNEKLFF. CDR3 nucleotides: TGTGCCAGCAGTACCAGGACAGCAACTAATGAAAAACTGTTTTTT. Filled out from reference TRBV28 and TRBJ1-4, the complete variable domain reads DVKVTQSSRYLVKRTGEKVFLECVQDMDHENMFWYRQDPGLGLRLIYFSYDVKMKEKGDIPEGYSVSREKKERFSLILESASTNQTSMYLCASSTRTATNEKLFFGSGTQLSVL.

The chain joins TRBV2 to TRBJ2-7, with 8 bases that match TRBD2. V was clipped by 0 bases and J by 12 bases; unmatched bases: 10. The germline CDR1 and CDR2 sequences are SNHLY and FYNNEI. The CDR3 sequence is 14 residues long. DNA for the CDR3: TGTGCCAGCAGTGAAGCGCTTCGAACTAGCGGCTCGTACTTC. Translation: CASSEALRTSGSYF.

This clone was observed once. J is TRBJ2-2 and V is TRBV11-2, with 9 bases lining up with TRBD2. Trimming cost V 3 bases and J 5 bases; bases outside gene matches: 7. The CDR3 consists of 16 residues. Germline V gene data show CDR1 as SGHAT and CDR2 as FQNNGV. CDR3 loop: CASSFFRLAGTGELFF. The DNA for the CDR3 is TGTGCCAGCAGCTTTTTTCGCCTAGCGGGAACCGGGGAGCTGTTTTTT.